This is a list of T cell receptor beta chains from one sample in a study of T cell responses to AZD1222 COVID-19 vaccine. Measured with immunoSEQ multiplex PCR; TCRdb has only the in-frame clones, and not every one. In the table there are some 200,000 clones, approximately 94% of which are singletons. This specimen consisted of peripheral blood, obtained on day 0 of MenACWY control vaccination. These receptors all stem from an adult in good health. CDR3s include the opening cysteine and the closing phenylalanine or tryptophan. The order of the fields is D gene, CDR3 length, J gene, V gene, clone size, CDR3 DNA, CDR3 protein. A D gene is named only where the DNA matches it firmly. Clone size is given for some rows only: seen once, a few or many times, or a class if the clone is expanded.

TRBD1 | 16 | TRBJ1-1 | TRBV28 | - | TGTGCCAGCAGCCCAGCTCATCAGGGGGTGTACACTGAAGCTTTCTTT | CASSPAHQGVYTEAFF
- | 14 | TRBJ1-6 | TRBV5-1 | - | TGCGCCAGCAGCTATACAGAATATAATTCACCCCTCCACTTT | CASSYTEYNSPLHF
- | 15 | TRBJ1-1 | TRBV25-1 | - | TGTGCCAGCAGTGCACATAGGGGGGTGAACACTGAAGCTTTCTTT | CASSAHRGVNTEAFF
- | 12 | TRBJ1-1 | TRBV5-1 | - | TGCGCCAGCAGCCCCGGTCACACTGAAGCTTTCTTT | CASSPGHTEAFF
TRBD2 | 19 | TRBJ2-7 | TRBV28 | - | TGTGCCAGCAGTTCTCCGGGACTAGCGGGGGGATCCGCACCCTACGAGCAGTACTTC | CASSSPGLAGGSAPYEQYF
TRBD1 | 16 | TRBJ1-1 | TRBV7-8 | - | TGTGCCAGCAGCTCCCAGGGACAGGGGATGAACACTGAAGCTTTCTTT | CASSSQGQGMNTEAFF
- | 15 | TRBJ1-2 | TRBV5-1 | - | TGCGCCAGCAGCTTGGGGGGGAGGACCCGCATTGGCTACACCTTC | CASSLGGRTRIGYTF
- | 11 | TRBJ1-4 | TRBV2 | - | TGTGCCAGCATGGGGGGCGGGAAACTGTTTTTT | CASMGGGKLFF
TRBD1 | 17 | TRBJ1-5 | TRBV7-6 | - | TGTGCCAGCAGCCTCCTCGGGACAGGGGAAGGCAATCAGCCCCAGCATTTT | CASSLLGTGEGNQPQHF
TRBD1 | 15 | TRBJ1-1 | TRBV10-2 | once | TGCGCCAGCAGTGTCCGACAGGGAACTAACACTGAAGCTTTCTTT | CASSVRQGTNTEAFF
- | 11 | TRBJ1-5 | TRBV2 | - | TGTGCCAGCAGCCTCAATCAGCCCCAGCATTTT | CASSLNQPQHF
- | 13 | TRBJ2-1 | TRBV30 | - | TGTGCCTGGAGTCAGGGATCCTACAATGAGCAGTTCTTC | CAWSQGSYNEQFF
TRBD1 | 17 | TRBJ2-4 | TRBV11-2 | - | TGTGCCAGCAGCGGCTACAGGGGGCCAATAGCCAAAAACATTCAGTACTTC | CASSGYRGPIAKNIQYF
- | 15 | TRBJ1-6 | TRBV5-1 | - | TGCGCCAGCAGCTTGGAGGAGATCTATAATTCACCCCTCCACTTT | CASSLEEIYNSPLHF
TRBD1 | 14 | TRBJ1-6 | TRBV7-9 | - | TGTGCCAGCAGCCCTGGACAGGGCAATTCACCCCTCCACTTT | CASSPGQGNSPLHF
- | 14 | TRBJ1-6 | TRBV27 | - | TGTGCCAGCAGTTTAAGTGCCGGCAGCCTGAGACTCCACTTT | CASSLSAGSLRLHF
- | 15 | TRBJ1-5 | TRBV7-9 | - | TGTGCCAGCAGCGCCCCGGGGGCTCAGAATCAGCCCCAGCATTTT | CASSAPGAQNQPQHF
- | 19 | TRBJ1-3 | TRBV30 | - | TGTGCCTGGAGTGGGGTCCTGTCTGCAGGGGCGATTTCTGGAAACACCATATATTTT | CAWSGVLSAGAISGNTIYF
- | 12 | TRBJ1-1 | TRBV7-9 | - | TGTGCCAGCAGTCCGAGTGGGACTGAAGCTTTCTTT | CASSPSGTEAFF
- | 14 | TRBJ1-1 | TRBV15 | - | TGTGCCACCAGCAGAGATAAAGGGCACACTGAAGCTTTCTTT | CATSRDKGHTEAFF
TRBD2 | 13 | TRBJ2-5 | TRBV5-4 | - | TGTGCCAGCAGGGGTAGCGGGGCAGAGACCCAGTACTTC | CASRGSGAETQYF
- | 15 | TRBJ2-3 | TRBV5-4 | - | TGTGCCAGCAGCCCGGGACCTATTAGCACAGATACGCAGTATTTT | CASSPGPISTDTQYF
- | 13 | TRBJ1-1 | TRBV7-3 | - | TGTGCCAGCAGCGGGCAGCAGAACACTGAAGCTTTCTTT | CASSGQQNTEAFF
- | 13 | TRBJ2-7 | TRBV6-1 | - | TGTGCCAGCAGTGAAGCGCTTCGAGTTTCGCAGTACTTC | CASSEALRVSQYF
TRBD2 | 14 | TRBJ2-1 | TRBV29-1 | - | TGCAGCGTAGCGGGGATTCCAAGGGGCGAGGAGCAGTTCTTC | CSVAGIPRGEEQFF
- | 12 | TRBJ2-1 | TRBV24-1 | once | TGTGCCACCAGTGATAAGTACGATGAGCAGTTCTTC | CATSDKYDEQFF
TRBD1 | 15 | TRBJ1-1 | TRBV6-5 | - | TGTGCCAGCAGCCCCGTATCCAGCAGGGGGACTGAAGCTTTCTTT | CASSPVSSRGTEAFF
- | 14 | TRBJ1-2 | TRBV7-9 | once | TGTGCCAGCAGCTTAGACAGTCTGAACTATGGCTACACCTTC | CASSLDSLNYGYTF
- | 14 | TRBJ1-6 | TRBV19 | - | TGTGCCAGTCGAGATACGGGGGATCGGTCACCCCTCCACTTT | CASRDTGDRSPLHF
- | 15 | TRBJ1-2 | TRBV7-2 | once | TGTGCCAGCAGCTTAGCGAGGACAGCCTACTATGGCTACACCTTC | CASSLARTAYYGYTF
TRBD2 | 17 | TRBJ2-1 | TRBV5-1 | - | TGCGCCAGCAGCTTGCCCCGGACTAGCGGGGGGGTTAATGAGCAGTTCTTC | CASSLPRTSGGVNEQFF
- | 17 | TRBJ2-1 | TRBV3-1/TRBV3-2 | - | TGTGCCAGCAGCCAATCGACTAGACAAAGCTCCTACAATGAGCAGTTCTTC | CASSQSTRQSSYNEQFF
TRBD1 | 15 | TRBJ1-5 | TRBV5-1 | - | TGCGCCAGCAGCTTGAACGGACAGGGTGGCCAGCCCCAGCATTTT | CASSLNGQGGQPQHF
- | 14 | TRBJ2-6 | TRBV5-1 | - | TGCGCCAGCAGTCTGGGAGCTGGGGCCAACGTCCTGACTTTC | CASSLGAGANVLTF
- | 15 | TRBJ1-5 | TRBV7-8 | - | TGTGCCAGCAGCTTAGGATGGGGAGGGGGTCAGCCCCAGCATTTT | CASSLGWGGGQPQHF
- | 13 | TRBJ1-1 | TRBV5-1 | - | TGCGCCAGCAGCTTGAATCTGAACACTGAAGCTTTCTTT | CASSLNLNTEAFF
- | 14 | TRBJ2-2 | TRBV9 | - | TGTGCCAGCAGCCCACTCACAGAAACCGGGGAGCTGTTTTTT | CASSPLTETGELFF
- | 13 | TRBJ1-1 | TRBV7-8 | - | TGTGCCAGCAAAGGGACAAGGAACACTGAAGCTTTCTTT | CASKGTRNTEAFF
- | 13 | TRBJ2-1 | TRBV4-2 | - | TGTGCCAGCAGCCAGGAGACAGAAAATGAGCAGTTCTTC | CASSQETENEQFF
- | 13 | TRBJ2-1 | TRBV3-1/TRBV3-2 | - | TGTGCCAGCAGCTACGACAGATACAATGAGCAGTTCTTC | CASSYDRYNEQFF
- | 13 | TRBJ1-5 | TRBV2 | - | TGTGCCAGCAGGGGCGGGACTAATCAGCCCCAGCATTTT | CASRGGTNQPQHF
TRBD1 | 15 | TRBJ2-7 | TRBV11-2 | once | TGTGCCAGCAGCTTATCTACAACAGGGGTGAACGAGCAGTACTTC | CASSLSTTGVNEQYF
- | 14 | TRBJ1-1 | TRBV15 | once | TGTGCCACCAGCAGCAGGGGTATGAACACTGAAGCTTTCTTT | CATSSRGMNTEAFF
- | 15 | TRBJ2-7 | TRBV2 | - | TGTGCCAGCAGTGAGTTAATTCGACAGCCCCACGAGCAGTACTTC | CASSELIRQPHEQYF
- | 15 | TRBJ2-3 | TRBV7-2 | - | TGTGCCAGCAGCCGGACAAGGACAGCAGCAGATACGCAGTATTTT | CASSRTRTAADTQYF
- | 15 | TRBJ1-2 | TRBV19 | - | TGTGCCAGTACGATGGACAGTGCCTCTGGCTATGGCTACACCTTC | CASTMDSASGYGYTF
- | 13 | TRBJ1-2 | TRBV30 | - | TGTGCCTGGAGTGTACGGGAAAACTATGGCTACACCTTC | CAWSVRENYGYTF
- | 15 | TRBJ2-5 | TRBV9 | - | TGTGCCAGCAGCGTAGGACGAGGGGGGCAAGAGACCCAGTACTTC | CASSVGRGGQETQYF
TRBD1 | 15 | TRBJ1-5 | TRBV5-1 | - | TGCGCCAGCAGCCCCGGGACAGGGACTAATCAGCCCCAGCATTTT | CASSPGTGTNQPQHF
- | 14 | TRBJ1-1 | TRBV10-2 | - | TGCGCCAGCAGTGAGCCTAGGTTGAACACTGAAGCTTTCTTT | CASSEPRLNTEAFF